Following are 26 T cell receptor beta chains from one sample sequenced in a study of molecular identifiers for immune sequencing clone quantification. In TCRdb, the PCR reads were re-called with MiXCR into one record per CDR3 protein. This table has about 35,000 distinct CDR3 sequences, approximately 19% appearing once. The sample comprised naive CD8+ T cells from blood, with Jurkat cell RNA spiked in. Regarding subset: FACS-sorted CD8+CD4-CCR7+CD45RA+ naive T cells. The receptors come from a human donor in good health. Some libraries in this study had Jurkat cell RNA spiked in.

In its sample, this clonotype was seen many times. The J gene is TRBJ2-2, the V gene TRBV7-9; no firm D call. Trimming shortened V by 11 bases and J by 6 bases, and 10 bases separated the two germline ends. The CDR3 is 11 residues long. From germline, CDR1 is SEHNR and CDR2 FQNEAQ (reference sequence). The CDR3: CAPFAPGELFF. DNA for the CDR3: TGTGCCCCCTTCGCGCCCGGGGAGCTGTTTTTT.

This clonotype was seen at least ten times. The CDR3 DNA is TGTGCCAGCAGGACGGACGGATACAATGAGCAGTTCTTC. Residues: CASRTDGYNEQFF. V usage is TRBV7-2 and J usage is TRBJ2-1, with unresolved D. This CDR3 contains 13 residues. CDR1 is SGHTA, CDR2 FQGNSA, per germline. With 6 bases removed from V and 4 bases from J, the gap between germline ends came to 10 bases.

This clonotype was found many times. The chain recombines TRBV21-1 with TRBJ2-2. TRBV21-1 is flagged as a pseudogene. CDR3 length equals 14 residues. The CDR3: CASSKLSGTGELFF. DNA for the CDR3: TGTGCCAGCAGCAAATTGTCTGGGACCGGGGAGCTGTTTTTT.

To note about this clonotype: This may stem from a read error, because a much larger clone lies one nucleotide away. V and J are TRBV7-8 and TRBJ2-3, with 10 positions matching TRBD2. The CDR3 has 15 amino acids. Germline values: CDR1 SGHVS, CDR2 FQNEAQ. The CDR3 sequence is CASSIQSGGVDTLYF. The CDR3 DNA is TGTGCCAGCAGCATACAAAGCGGGGGGGTCGATACGCTGTATTTT.

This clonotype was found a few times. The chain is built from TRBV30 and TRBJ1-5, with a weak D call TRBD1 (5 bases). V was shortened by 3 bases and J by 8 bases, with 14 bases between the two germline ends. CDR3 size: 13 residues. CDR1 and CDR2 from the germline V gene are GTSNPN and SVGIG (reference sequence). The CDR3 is CAWSQDSGEPQHF. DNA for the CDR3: TGTGCCTGGAGCCAAGACAGTGGGGAGCCCCAGCATTTT.

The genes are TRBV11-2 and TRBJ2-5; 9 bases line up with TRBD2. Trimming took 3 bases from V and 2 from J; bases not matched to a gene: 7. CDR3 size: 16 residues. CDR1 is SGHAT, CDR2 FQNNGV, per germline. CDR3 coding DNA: TGTGCCAGCAGCTTGGGGCGGGGGGGCATTCAAGAGACCCAGTACTTC. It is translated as CASSLGRGGIQETQYF.

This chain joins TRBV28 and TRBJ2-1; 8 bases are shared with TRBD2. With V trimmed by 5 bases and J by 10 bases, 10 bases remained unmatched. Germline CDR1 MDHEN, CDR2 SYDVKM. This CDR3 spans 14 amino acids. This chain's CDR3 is CASSPGASGHEQFF. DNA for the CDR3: TGTGCCAGCAGTCCCGGGGCTAGCGGGCACGAGCAGTTCTTC.

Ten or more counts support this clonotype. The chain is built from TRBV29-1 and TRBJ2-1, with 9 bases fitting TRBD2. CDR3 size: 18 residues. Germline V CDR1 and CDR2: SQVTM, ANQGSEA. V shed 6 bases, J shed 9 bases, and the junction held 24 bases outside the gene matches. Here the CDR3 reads CSVEVALGGGRAWFEQFF. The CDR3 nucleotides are TGCAGCGTAGAGGTGGCGCTCGGTGGCGGGAGGGCCTGGTTTGAGCAGTTCTTC.

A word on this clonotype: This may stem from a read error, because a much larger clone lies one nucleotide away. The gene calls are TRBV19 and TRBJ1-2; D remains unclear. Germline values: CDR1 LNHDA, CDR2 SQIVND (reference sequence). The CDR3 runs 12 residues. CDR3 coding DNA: TGTGCCAGTAGTATCTGGAACTATGGCTGCACCTTC. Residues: CASSIWNYGCTF.

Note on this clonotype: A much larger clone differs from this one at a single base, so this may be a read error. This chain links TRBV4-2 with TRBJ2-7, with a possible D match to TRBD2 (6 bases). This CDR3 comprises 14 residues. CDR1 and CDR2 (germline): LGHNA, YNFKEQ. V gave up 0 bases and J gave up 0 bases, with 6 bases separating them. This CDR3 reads CASSQDGGSYEQYF. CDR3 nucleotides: TGTGCCAGCAGCCAAGACGGGGGCTCCTACGAGCAGTACTTC.

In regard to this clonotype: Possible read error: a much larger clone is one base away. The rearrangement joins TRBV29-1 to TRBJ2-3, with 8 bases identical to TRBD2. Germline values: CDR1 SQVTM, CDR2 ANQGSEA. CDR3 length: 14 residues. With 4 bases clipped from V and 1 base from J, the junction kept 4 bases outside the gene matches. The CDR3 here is CSVAGAGGTDTQYF. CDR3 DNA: TGCAGCGTTGCCGGAGCGGGGGGCACAGATACGCAGTATTTT.

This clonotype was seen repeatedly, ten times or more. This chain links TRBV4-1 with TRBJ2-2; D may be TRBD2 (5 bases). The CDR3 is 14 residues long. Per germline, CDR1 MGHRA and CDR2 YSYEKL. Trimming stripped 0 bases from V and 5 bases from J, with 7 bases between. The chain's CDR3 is CASSQDAGTGELFF. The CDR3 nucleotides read TGCGCCAGCAGCCAAGATGCGGGTACCGGGGAGCTGTTTTTT.

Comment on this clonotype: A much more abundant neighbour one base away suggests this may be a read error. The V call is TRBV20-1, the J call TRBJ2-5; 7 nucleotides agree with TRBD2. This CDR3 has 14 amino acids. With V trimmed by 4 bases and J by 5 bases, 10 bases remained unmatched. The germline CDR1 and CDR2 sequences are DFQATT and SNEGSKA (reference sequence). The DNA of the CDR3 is TGCAGTGCTAAAGCCCAGCGGGAAGGGGAGACCCAGTACTTC. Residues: CSAKAQREGETQYF.

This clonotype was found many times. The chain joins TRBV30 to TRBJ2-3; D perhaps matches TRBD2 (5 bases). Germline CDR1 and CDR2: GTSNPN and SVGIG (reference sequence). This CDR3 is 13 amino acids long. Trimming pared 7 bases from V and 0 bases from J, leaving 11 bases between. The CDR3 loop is CAFGRTSTDTQYF. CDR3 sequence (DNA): TGTGCCTTTGGACGGACTAGCACAGATACGCAGTATTTT.

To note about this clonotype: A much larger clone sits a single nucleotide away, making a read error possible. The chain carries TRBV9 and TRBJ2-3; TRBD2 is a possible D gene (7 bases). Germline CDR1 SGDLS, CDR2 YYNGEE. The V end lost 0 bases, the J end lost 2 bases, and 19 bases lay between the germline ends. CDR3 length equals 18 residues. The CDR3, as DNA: TGTGCCAGCAGCGTAGCGTTTGGAGGGGGGGCCGTCACAGATACGCAGTATTTT. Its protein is CASSVAFGGGAVTDTQYF.

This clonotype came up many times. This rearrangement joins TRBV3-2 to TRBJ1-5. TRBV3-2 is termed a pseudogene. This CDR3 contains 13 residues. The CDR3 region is CASSHAWAQPQHF. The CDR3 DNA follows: TGTGCCAGCAGCCATGCGTGGGCTCAGCCCCAGCATTTT.

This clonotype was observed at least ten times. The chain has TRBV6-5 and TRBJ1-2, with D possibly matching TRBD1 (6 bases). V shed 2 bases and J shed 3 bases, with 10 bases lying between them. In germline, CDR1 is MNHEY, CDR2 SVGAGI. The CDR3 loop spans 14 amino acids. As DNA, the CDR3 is TGTGCCAGCAGTTACGCGGGGGGCTACTATGGCTACACCTTC. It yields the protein CASSYAGGYYGYTF.

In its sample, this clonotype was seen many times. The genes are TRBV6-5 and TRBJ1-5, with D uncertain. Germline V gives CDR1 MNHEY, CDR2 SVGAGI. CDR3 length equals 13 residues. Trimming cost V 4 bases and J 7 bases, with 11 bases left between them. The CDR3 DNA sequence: TGTGCCAGCAGTTCGCGGGATGGGCAGCCCCAGCATTTT. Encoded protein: CASSSRDGQPQHF.

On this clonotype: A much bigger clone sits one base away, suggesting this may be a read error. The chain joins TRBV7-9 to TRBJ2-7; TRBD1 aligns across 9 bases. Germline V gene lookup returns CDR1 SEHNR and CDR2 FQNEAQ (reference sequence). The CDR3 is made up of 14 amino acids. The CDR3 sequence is CSSTSPGQGYEQYF. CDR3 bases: TGTTCCAGTACCTCACCGGGACAGGGTTATGAGCAGTACTTC.

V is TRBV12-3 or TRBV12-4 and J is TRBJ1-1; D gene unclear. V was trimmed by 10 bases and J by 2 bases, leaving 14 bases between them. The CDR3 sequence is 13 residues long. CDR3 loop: CATQTERNTEAFF. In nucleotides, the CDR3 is TGTGCCACCCAAACGGAGAGAAACACTGAAGCTTTCTTT.

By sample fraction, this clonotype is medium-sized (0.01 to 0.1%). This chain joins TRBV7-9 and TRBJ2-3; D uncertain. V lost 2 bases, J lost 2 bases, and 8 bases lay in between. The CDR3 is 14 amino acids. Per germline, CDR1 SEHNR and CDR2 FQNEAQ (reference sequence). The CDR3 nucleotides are TGTGCCAGCAGCTTATCCCAGTCCACAGATACGCAGTATTTT. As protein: CASSLSQSTDTQYF.

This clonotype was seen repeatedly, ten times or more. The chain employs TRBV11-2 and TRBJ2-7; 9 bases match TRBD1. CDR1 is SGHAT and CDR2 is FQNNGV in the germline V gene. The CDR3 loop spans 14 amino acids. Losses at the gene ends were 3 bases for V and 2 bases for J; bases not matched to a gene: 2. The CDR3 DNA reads TGTGCCAGCAGCTTTGGGACAGGGACCTACGAGCAGTACTTC. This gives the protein CASSFGTGTYEQYF.

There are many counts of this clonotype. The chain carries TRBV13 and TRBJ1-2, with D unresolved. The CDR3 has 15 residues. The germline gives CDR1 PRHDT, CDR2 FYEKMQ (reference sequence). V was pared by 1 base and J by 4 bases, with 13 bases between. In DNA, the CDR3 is TGTGCCAGCAGCTTAGTAACAGAAACGCTCTATGGCTACACCTTC. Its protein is CASSLVTETLYGYTF.

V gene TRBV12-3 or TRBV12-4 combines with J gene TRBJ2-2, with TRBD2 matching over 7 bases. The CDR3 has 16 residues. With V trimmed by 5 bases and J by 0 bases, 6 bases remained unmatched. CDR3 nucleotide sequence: TGTGCCAGCAGTCGGGGGAGCGGGGCGAACACCGGGGAGCTGTTTTTT. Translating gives CASSRGSGANTGELFF.

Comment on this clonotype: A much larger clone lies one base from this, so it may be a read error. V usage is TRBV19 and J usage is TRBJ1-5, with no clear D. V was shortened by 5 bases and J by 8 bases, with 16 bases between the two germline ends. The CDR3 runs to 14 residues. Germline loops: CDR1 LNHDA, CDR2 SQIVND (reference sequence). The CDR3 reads CASSLAGLNKPQHF. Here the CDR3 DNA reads TGTGCCAGTAGTCTTGCAGGACTAAATAAGCCCCAGCATTTT.

CDR3 amino acids: CASSMGSFGGAVETQYF. In DNA form, the CDR3 reads TGTGCCAGCAGCATGGGGAGTTTCGGGGGGGCCGTTGAGACCCAGTACTTC. J is TRBJ2-5 and V is TRBV11-2; 8 bases line up with TRBD2. The CDR3 runs 17 residues. CDR1 and CDR2 from the germline V gene are SGHAT and FQNNGV. The V and J ends lost 5 bases and 5 bases, in that order; junction bases with no gene match: 16.